Sequencing of this T cell receptor (beta chain) was carried out in a study of graft-versus-host responses after intestinal transplantation. Across the study: Induction with anti-thymocyte globulin, then tacrolimus and steroids for roughly 3 years, was given to all recipients.

Whole-study findings and limits: Analysis identified GvH clones in recipient marrow, with some appearing first in ileum or blood. There was an association between peak levels of circulating GvH clones and early post-transplant HvG declines. Subjects displaying graft-donor T cell macrochimerism possessed elevated graft-versus-host to host-versus-graft clonal ratios inside allografts.

In the case of this clone: The antigen remains unidentified.

Between the trimmed V and J ends, which lost 4 bases and 0 bases, there was a span of 15 bases. CDR1 and CDR2 (germline): SGDLS, YYNGEE. This CDR3 has 16 amino acids. TCRdb's table, derived via immunoSEQ multiplex PCR, lists solely in-frame clones and lacks some. This table holds under 100,000 clones, 85% to 95% found once. The sample was unstimulated CD4+ T cells sorted from spleen or lymph node cells, taken before transplant. This chain links TRBV9 with TRBJ2-3; D gene uncertain. The origin of this receptor is a human donor who was the organ donor for an intestinal transplant. As DNA, the CDR3 is TGTGCCAGCAGCCCGTTCAGGAGTTCTAGCACAGATACGCAGTATTTT. Translating it yields CASSPFRSSSTDTQYF.